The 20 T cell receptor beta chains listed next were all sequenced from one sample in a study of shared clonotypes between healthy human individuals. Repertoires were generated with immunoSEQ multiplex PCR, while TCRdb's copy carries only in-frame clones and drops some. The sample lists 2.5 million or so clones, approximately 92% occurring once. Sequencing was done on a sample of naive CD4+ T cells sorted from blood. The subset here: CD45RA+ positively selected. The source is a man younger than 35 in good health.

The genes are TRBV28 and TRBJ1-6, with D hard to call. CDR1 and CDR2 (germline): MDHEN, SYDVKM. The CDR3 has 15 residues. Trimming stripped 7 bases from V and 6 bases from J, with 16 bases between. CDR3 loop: CASTLSGLINSPLHF. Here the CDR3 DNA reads TGTGCCAGCACCCTCTCGGGGTTGATTAATTCACCCCTCCACTTT.

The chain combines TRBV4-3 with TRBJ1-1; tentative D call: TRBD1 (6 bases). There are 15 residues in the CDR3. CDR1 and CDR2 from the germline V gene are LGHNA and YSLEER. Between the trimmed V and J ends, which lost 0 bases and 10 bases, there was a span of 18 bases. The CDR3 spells CASSQELQGPGIAFF. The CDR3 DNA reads TGCGCCAGCAGCCAAGAATTACAGGGACCGGGAATAGCTTTCTTT.

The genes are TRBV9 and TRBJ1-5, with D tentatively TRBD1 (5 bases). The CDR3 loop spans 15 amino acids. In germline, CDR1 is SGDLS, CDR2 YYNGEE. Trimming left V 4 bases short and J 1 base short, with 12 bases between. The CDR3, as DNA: TGTGCCAGCAGCCCGCAGGGACTGAGCAATCAGCCCCAGCATTTT. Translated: CASSPQGLSNQPQHF.

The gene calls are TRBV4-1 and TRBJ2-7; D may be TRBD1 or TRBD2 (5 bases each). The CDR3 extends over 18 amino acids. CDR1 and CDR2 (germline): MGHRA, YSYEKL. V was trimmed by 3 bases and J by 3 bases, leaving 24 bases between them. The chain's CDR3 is CASSQLQSVRDLFYEQYF. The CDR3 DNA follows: TGCGCCAGCAGCCAGTTACAGAGTGTCAGGGACCTTTTCTACGAGCAGTACTTC.

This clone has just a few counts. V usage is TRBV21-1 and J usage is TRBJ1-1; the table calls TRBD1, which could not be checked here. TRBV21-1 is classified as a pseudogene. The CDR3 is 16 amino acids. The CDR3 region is CASSHRFRCLNTEAFF. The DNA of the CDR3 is TGTGCCAGCAGCCACAGGTTCAGGTGCTTAAACACTGAAGCTTTCTTT.

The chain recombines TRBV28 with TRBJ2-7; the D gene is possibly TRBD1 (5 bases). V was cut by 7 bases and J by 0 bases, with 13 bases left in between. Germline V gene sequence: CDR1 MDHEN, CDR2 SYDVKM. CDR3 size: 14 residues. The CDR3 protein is CASIPGLSSYEQYF. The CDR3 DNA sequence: TGTGCCAGCATCCCAGGGCTCTCCTCCTACGAGCAGTACTTC.

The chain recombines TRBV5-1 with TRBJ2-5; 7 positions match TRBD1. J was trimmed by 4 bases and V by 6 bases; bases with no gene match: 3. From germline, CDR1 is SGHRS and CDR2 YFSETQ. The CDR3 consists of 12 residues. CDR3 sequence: CASTPGGETQYF. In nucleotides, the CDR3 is TGCGCCAGCACCCCAGGGGGAGAGACCCAGTACTTC.

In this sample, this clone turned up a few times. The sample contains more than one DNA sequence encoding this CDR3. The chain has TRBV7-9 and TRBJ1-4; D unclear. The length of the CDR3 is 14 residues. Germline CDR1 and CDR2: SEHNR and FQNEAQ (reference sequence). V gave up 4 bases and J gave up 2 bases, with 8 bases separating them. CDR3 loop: CASSSAGTNEKLFF. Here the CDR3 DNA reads TGTGCCAGCAGCTCGGCCGGTACTAATGAAAAACTGTTTTTT.

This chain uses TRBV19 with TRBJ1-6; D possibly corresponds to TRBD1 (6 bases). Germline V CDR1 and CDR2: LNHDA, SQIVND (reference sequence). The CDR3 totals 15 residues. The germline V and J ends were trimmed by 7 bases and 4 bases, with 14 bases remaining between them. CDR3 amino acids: CASTPGVSYNSPLHF. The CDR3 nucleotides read TGTGCCAGTACTCCAGGGGTTTCATATAATTCACCCCTCCACTTT.

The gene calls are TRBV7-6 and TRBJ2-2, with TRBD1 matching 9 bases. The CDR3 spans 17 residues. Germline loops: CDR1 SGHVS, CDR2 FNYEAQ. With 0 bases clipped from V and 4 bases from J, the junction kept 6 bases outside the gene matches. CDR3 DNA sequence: TGTGCCAGCAGCTTAGCCGGGACAGGGAGGGGCACCGGGGAGCTGTTTTTT. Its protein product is CASSLAGTGRGTGELFF.

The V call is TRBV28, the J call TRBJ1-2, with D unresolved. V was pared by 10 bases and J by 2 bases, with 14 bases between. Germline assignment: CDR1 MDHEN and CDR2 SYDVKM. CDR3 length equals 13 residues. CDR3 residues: CATMTMGNYGYTF. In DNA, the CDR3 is TGTGCCACCATGACCATGGGGAACTATGGCTACACCTTC.

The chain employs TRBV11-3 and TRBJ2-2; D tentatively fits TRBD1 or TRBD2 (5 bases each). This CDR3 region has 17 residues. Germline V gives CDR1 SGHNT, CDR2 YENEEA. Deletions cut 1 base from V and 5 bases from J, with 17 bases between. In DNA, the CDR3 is TGTGCCAGCAGCTTAGGCCAAGGACTCCCAGGGACCGGGGAGCTGTTTTTT. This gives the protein CASSLGQGLPGTGELFF.

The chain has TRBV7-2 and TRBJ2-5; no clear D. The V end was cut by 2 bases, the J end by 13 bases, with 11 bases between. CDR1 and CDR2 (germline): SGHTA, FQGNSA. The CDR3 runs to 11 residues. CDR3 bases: TGTGCCAGCAGCTTATTATCGGTGGCGTACTTC. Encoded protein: CASSLLSVAYF.

CDR3 amino acids: CASSPSGLAGDRQQYF. In DNA form, the CDR3 reads TGTGCCAGCAGCCCCTCCGGACTAGCGGGAGATCGCCAGCAGTACTTC. This chain links TRBV16 with TRBJ2-7, with 13 positions matching TRBD2. The trim removed 4 bases at V and 8 bases at J, leaving 11 bases unmatched. The CDR3 runs to 16 residues. Germline assignment: CDR1 KGHSY and CDR2 FQNENV.

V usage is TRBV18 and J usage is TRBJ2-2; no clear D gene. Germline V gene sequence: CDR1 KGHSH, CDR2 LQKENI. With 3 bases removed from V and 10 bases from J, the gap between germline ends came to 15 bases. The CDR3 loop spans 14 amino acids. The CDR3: CASSPDRKRVELFF. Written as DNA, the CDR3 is TGTGCCAGCTCACCTGATCGAAAGAGAGTGGAGCTGTTTTTT.

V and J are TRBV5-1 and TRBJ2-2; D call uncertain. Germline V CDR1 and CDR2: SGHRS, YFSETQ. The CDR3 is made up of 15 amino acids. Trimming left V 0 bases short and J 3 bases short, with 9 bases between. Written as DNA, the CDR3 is TGCGCCAGCAGCTTGGGGCAGGTGTACACCGGGGAGCTGTTTTTT. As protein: CASSLGQVYTGELFF.

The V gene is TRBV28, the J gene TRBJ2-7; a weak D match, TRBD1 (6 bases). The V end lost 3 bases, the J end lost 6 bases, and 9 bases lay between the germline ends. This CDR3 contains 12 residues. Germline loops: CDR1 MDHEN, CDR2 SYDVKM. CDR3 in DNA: TGTGCCAGCAGTTTTACAGGGTCCGAGCAGTACTTC. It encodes CASSFTGSEQYF. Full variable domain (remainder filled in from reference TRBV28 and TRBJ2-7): DVKVTQSSRYLVKRTGEKVFLECVQDMDHENMFWYRQDPGLGLRLIYFSYDVKMKEKGDIPEGYSVSREKKERFSLILESASTNQTSMYLCASSFTGSEQYFGPGTRLTVT.

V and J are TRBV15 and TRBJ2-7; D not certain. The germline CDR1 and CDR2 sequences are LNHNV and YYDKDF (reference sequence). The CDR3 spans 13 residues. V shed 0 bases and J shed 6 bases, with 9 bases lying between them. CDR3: CATSRDNKGEQYF. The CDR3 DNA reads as TGTGCCACCAGCAGAGATAATAAGGGCGAGCAGTACTTC.

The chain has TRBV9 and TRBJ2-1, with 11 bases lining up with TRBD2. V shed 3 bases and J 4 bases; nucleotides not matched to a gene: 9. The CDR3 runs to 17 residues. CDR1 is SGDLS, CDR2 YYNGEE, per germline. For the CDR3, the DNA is TGTGCCAGCAGCGCGACTAGCGGGGTCGGCTCGTACAATGAGCAGTTCTTC. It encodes CASSATSGVGSYNEQFF.

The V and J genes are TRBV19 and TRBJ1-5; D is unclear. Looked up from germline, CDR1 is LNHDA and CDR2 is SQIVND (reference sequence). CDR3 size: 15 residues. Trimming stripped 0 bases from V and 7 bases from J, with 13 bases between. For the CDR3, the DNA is TGTGCCAGTAGTATAGATGTGGGGATCAGGCAGCCCCAGCATTTT. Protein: CASSIDVGIRQPQHF.